The present TCR beta chain was sequenced within a study of vaccination and CD4 T cells after COVID-19. Background on the study: A few convalescent patients were sampled at day 14 and days 161 to 241 post-vaccination.

The Oncomine TCR Beta short-read assay sequenced DNA from cultured CD4+ T cells. TCRdb re-called the PCR reads with MiXCR, one entry per CDR3 protein. The sample lists 20,000 or so distinct CDR3 sequences; 35% to 55% were seen once. Specified time point: late sampling 161 to 241 days after vaccination in three convalescent patients. As for treatment: approximately 9-day PBMC culture with coronavirus spike peptide pools or control peptides (ViraFEST assay). With respect to this clonotype: Its antigen is unknown.

The germline CDR1 and CDR2 sequences are DFQATT and SNEGSKA (reference sequence). The ends were cut back, 6 bases at V and 3 bases at J, with 18 bases in the middle. CDR3 length: 14 residues. V usage is TRBV20-1 and J usage is TRBJ2-7, with D possibly matching TRBD2 (6 bases). This material consisted of CD4+ T cells from blood, cultured in vitro, taken about 7 months after SARS-CoV-2 vaccination. The sequence derives from a human donor who had recovered from COVID-19. CDR3 DNA: TGCAGTGCCCAGTACGGGGGAGGTTACTACGAGCAGTACTTC. Its protein is CSAQYGGGYYEQYF.